This is a list of T cell receptor beta chains from one sample in a study of radiation and T cells in renal cell carcinoma. Clones were read by immunoSEQ multiplex PCR, and TCRdb kept only the in-frame ones, dropping some. Counted here are 25,000 to 40,000 clones, roughly 80% occurring once; the ten biggest clones make up 33%. The sequencing here drew on blood, taken from a patient whose treatment included radiotherapy and nephrectomy. These receptors all stem from a man aged 55 to 70 with renal cell carcinoma. Both conserved end residues are part of each CDR3.

TRBV6-5	CASAATGTGTDTQYF
TRBV7-2	CASSLRSGTFYGYTF
TRBV19	CASRQSGRGETQYF
TRBV14	CASSQEVLGRGGSPTADEQFF
TRBV28	CASSAGQGAIRTGELFF
TRBV11-3	CASSARPQGAQYF
TRBV10-3	CAIKPAGGNEQFF
TRBV6-5	CASGQGQGGKDEQYF
TRBV7-9	CASIDTEGGGTDTQYF
TRBV10-3	CAISDRTGSGYGYTF
TRBV2	CASSEGTAYEQYF
TRBV2	CASRLEENTEAFF
TRBV18	CASSPGQGTYEQYF
TRBV11-2	CASSPSAGRGQPQHF
TRBV9	CASSVASSGAKGYNEQFF
TRBV7-9	CASSLGEGEQYF
TRBV2	CASSQRGYGYTF
TRBV2	CASRETSGALETQYF
TRBV6-6	CASRGTLNTGELFF
TRBV20-1	CSARDLYEQYF
TRBV7-3	CASSLLGRDTEAFF
TRBV7-9	CASSLSWTGLNTEAFF
TRBV13	CASSLEGAEQYF
TRBV14	CASSPGTGFGNTIYF